A single sample is the source of the 26 T cell receptor beta chains below, sequenced in a study of long-term antiretroviral therapy in people with HIV. The assay used was immunoSEQ (version v3.0), run at survey level. Produced via immunoSEQ multiplex PCR; TCRdb's table is partial and in-frame only. The data contain roughly 30,000 clones, about 86% of them singletons. The sample was unsorted PBMCs, taken 0.8 years after starting antiretroviral therapy. Receptor source: a woman aged 30 to 39 with HIV.

The chain is built from TRBV5-1 and TRBJ1-1; 8 bases align to TRBD1. Trimming took 4 bases from V and 1 from J; bases not matched to a gene: 12. This CDR3 is built from 17 residues. Germline V gene lookup returns CDR1 SGHRS and CDR2 YFSETQ. CDR3 nucleotide sequence: TGCGCCAGCAGCAGAACGGACAGGGAAGGGGGGAACACTGAAGCTTTCTTT. This gives the protein CASSRTDREGGNTEAFF.

This clone was observed a single time. V gene TRBV4-2 combines with J gene TRBJ2-1; 10 bases map to TRBD2. The length of the CDR3 is 17 residues. Germline CDR1 LGHNA, CDR2 YNFKEQ. The V segment lost 0 bases and the J segment 1 base; nucleotides outside the gene matches: 3. The CDR3 spells CASSQDTAGGSYNEQFF. The CDR3 DNA reads as TGTGCCAGCAGCCAAGATACAGCGGGGGGGTCCTACAATGAGCAGTTCTTC.

The V and J genes are TRBV7-2 and TRBJ2-3; 16 nucleotides match TRBD2. The V gene end was trimmed by 4 bases and the J gene end by 7 bases; junction bases not matched to a gene: 11. The CDR3 totals 18 residues. Germline V gene lookup returns CDR1 SGHTA and CDR2 FQGNSA. CDR3: CASSYQPGLAGGRYTQYF. For the CDR3, the DNA is TGTGCCAGCAGCTATCAACCGGGACTAGCGGGGGGGCGGTATACGCAGTATTTT.

The chain employs TRBV7-2 and TRBJ1-3, with 8 bases matching TRBD1. V shed 2 bases and J 2 bases; nucleotides not matched to a gene: 2. The germline V gene has CDR1 SGHTA and CDR2 FQGNSA. The CDR3 loop spans 15 amino acids. The DNA for the CDR3 is TGTGCCAGCAGCTTACCGGACAGGGCTGGAAACACCATATATTTT. Its protein is CASSLPDRAGNTIYF.

This sequence joins TRBV5-4 and TRBJ1-1; D remains ambiguous. The V and J ends lost 0 bases and 1 base respectively, with 4 bases between them. Germline values: CDR1 SGHNT, CDR2 YYREEE (reference sequence). The CDR3 runs to 13 residues. The CDR3 is CASSLAGNTEAFF. CDR3 DNA: TGTGCCAGCAGCTTGGCCGGGAACACTGAAGCTTTCTTT.

As DNA, the CDR3 is TGTGCCAGCAGTTTATTTAGGCAGACTGAAGCTTTCTTT. Amino acid sequence: CASSLFRQTEAFF. The chain has TRBV27 and TRBJ1-1; D ambiguous. CDR1 MNHEY and CDR2 SMNVEV come from the germline V gene (reference sequence). Trimming took 1 base from V and 5 from J, leaving 8 bases between them. There are 13 residues in the CDR3.

This clone was recorded only once. The chain recombines TRBV2 with TRBJ2-5; D ambiguous. Germline CDR1 SNHLY, CDR2 FYNNEI. Trimming removed 8 bases from V and 7 bases from J, with 11 bases in between. CDR3 length: 11 residues. The CDR3 protein is CASFKGWTQYF. The DNA of the CDR3 is TGTGCCAGCTTCAAGGGATGGACCCAGTACTTC. Together with reference TRBV2 and TRBJ2-5, the CDR3 gives the full variable domain: EPEVTQTPSHQVTQMGQEVILRCVPISNHLYFYWYRQILGQKVEFLVSFYNNEISEKSEIFDDQFSVERPDGSNFTLKIRSTKLEDSAMYFCASFKGWTQYFGPGTRLLVL.

The rearrangement joins TRBV9 to TRBJ1-2; D is unclear. Germline-derived CDR1 and CDR2 are SGDLS and YYNGEE. V lost 5 bases, J lost 0 bases, and 8 bases lay in between. The CDR3 spans 13 residues. DNA of the CDR3: TGTGCCAGCAGGGGCGAGGCTAACTATGGCTACACCTTC. Its translation: CASRGEANYGYTF.

The chain employs TRBV5-8 and TRBJ2-7; 7 nucleotides match TRBD2. This CDR3 has 16 residues. Germline V gene sequence: CDR1 SGHTS, CDR2 YDEGEE. V lost 3 bases to trimming and J lost 2 bases; unmatched junction nucleotides: 11. For the CDR3, the DNA is TGTGCCAGCAGCTCGGTGGGGGGGTCCTTTACCTACGAGCAGTACTTC. Translated, it gives CASSSVGGSFTYEQYF.

The rearrangement joins TRBV7-3 to TRBJ2-1, with D possibly matching TRBD2 (6 bases). CDR1 and CDR2 from the germline V gene are SGHTA and FQGTGA. This CDR3 has 15 residues. Trimming removed 5 bases at V and 4 bases at J, with 15 bases between. The CDR3 sequence: CASSAGMAGYNEQFF. The CDR3 DNA follows: TGTGCCAGCAGCGCGGGGATGGCCGGGTACAATGAGCAGTTCTTC. Variable domain in full (rest from reference TRBV7-3 and TRBJ2-1): GAGVSQTPSNKVTEKGKYVELRCDPISGHTALYWYRQSLGQGPEFLIYFQGTGAADDSGLPNDRFFAVRPEGSVSTLKIQRTERGDSAVYLCASSAGMAGYNEQFFGPGTRLTVL.

This chain links TRBV30 with TRBJ1-1, with 8 bases aligning to TRBD1. The CDR3 loop spans 13 amino acids. From germline, CDR1 is GTSNPN and CDR2 SVGIG (reference sequence). V dropped 6 bases and J dropped 5; count of bases not matched to a gene: 8. CDR3 region: CACRQGSGTEAFF. The CDR3 DNA reads as TGTGCCTGCCGACAGGGGTCCGGGACTGAAGCTTTCTTT.

The V and J genes are TRBV5-6 and TRBJ1-2; 10 bases map to TRBD1. The junction had 10 bases not matched to a gene; V was cut back by 5 bases and J by 0 bases. There are 17 residues in the CDR3. Germline CDR1 and CDR2: SGHDT and YYEEEE. In DNA, the CDR3 is TGTGCCAGCAGACGGACAGGGGGAGGGGGGGCTAACTATGGCTACACCTTC. It translates to CASRRTGGGGANYGYTF.

V gene TRBV5-5 combines with J gene TRBJ1-2; TRBD1 might be the D (5 bases). From germline, CDR1 is SGHKS and CDR2 YYEKEE (reference sequence). V shed 4 bases and J shed 6 bases, with 16 bases lying between them. This CDR3 region has 14 residues. The CDR3: CASSRDPGFDGYTF. The CDR3 DNA reads as TGTGCCAGCAGCAGGGACCCGGGATTTGATGGCTACACCTTC.

V gene TRBV19 combines with J gene TRBJ1-6; D perhaps matches TRBD1 (5 bases). Germline values: CDR1 LNHDA, CDR2 SQIVND (reference sequence). Trimming left V 9 bases short and J 0 bases short, with 15 bases between. This CDR3 spans 16 amino acids. The CDR3 here is CASKGQGGSYNSPLHF. DNA for the CDR3: TGTGCCAGCAAGGGCCAGGGTGGCTCCTATAATTCACCCCTCCACTTT.

CDR3 region: CASISGGIGGNEQFF. The CDR3 coding sequence is TGTGCCAGCATAAGTGGGGGGATTGGGGGCAATGAGCAGTTCTTC. The chain joins TRBV6-1 to TRBJ2-1, with TRBD2 as a possible D gene (6 bases). With 7 bases removed from V and 6 bases from J, the gap between germline ends came to 19 bases. CDR1 is MNHNS and CDR2 is SASEGT in the germline V gene. The CDR3 covers 15 residues.

The chain employs TRBV6-5 and TRBJ1-2; D is unresolved. V dropped 5 bases and J dropped 3 bases, with 13 bases sitting between them. Germline V gene sequence: CDR1 MNHEY, CDR2 SVGAGI. This CDR3 comprises 14 residues. CDR3 sequence: CASSPDGWDYGYTF. The CDR3 DNA is TGTGCCAGCAGTCCCGACGGATGGGACTATGGCTACACCTTC.

This clone appeared a single time. This chain links TRBV9 with TRBJ2-5; D remains ambiguous. V shed 4 bases and J shed 4 bases, with 17 bases lying between them. The CDR3 has 15 residues. CDR1 is SGDLS and CDR2 is YYNGEE in the germline V gene. Here the CDR3 reads CASSPVEGPRETQYF. The CDR3 DNA reads as TGTGCCAGCAGCCCAGTGGAAGGCCCCCGAGAGACCCAGTACTTC.

The chain recombines TRBV15 with TRBJ1-5; D is undetermined. The V end lost 0 bases, the J end lost 3 bases, and 9 bases lay between the germline ends. Germline assignment: CDR1 LNHNV and CDR2 YYDKDF (reference sequence). There are 15 residues in the CDR3. CDR3 region: CATSRDKGFNQPQHF. For the CDR3, the DNA is TGTGCCACCAGCAGAGATAAAGGGTTCAATCAGCCCCAGCATTTT.

This clone was observed a handful of times. V usage is TRBV4-1 and J usage is TRBJ1-3; 8 nucleotides agree with TRBD1. The V segment lost 1 base and the J segment 4 bases; nucleotides outside the gene matches: 3. This CDR3 contains 15 residues. Per the germline V gene, CDR1 is MGHRA and CDR2 is YSYEKL. The CDR3 region has the DNA TGCGCCAGCAGCCAAGGGACAGGGTGGGGAAACACCATATATTTT. This translates into CASSQGTGWGNTIYF.

The rearrangement uses TRBV27 and TRBJ2-5; D possibly uses TRBD1 or TRBD2 (5 bases each). The germline V gene encodes CDR1 MNHEY and CDR2 SMNVEV (reference sequence). CDR3 length: 14 residues. Trimming took 6 bases from V and 7 from J, leaving 18 bases between them. DNA for the CDR3: TGTGCCAGCAGACCTGGGACGGGCCAGGGGACCCAGTACTTC. Its translation: CASRPGTGQGTQYF.

The DNA for the CDR3 is TGTGCCTCCGGGACACTTATCTACGAGCAGTACGTC. Translation: CASGTLIYEQYV. The rearrangement links TRBV6-1 to TRBJ2-7; perhaps TRBD1 as D (6 bases). Germline loops: CDR1 MNHNS, CDR2 SASEGT. The CDR3 loop spans 12 amino acids. V was pared by 11 bases and J by 3 bases, with 14 bases between.

V usage is TRBV30 and J usage is TRBJ1-2; TRBD1 might be the D (5 bases). Germline V gene data show CDR1 as GTSNPN and CDR2 as SVGIG (reference sequence). Trimming shortened V by 5 bases and J by 4 bases, and 8 bases separated the two germline ends. The CDR3 loop spans 11 amino acids. The CDR3 protein is CAWAGGYGYTF. In DNA, the CDR3 is TGTGCCTGGGCCGGGGGCTATGGCTACACCTTC. Together with reference TRBV30 and TRBJ1-2, the CDR3 gives the full variable domain: SQTIHQWPATLVQPVGSPLSLECTVEGTSNPNLYWYRQAAGRGLQLLFYSVGIGQISSEVPQNLSASRPQDRQFILSSKKLLLSDSGFYLCAWAGGYGYTFGSGTRLTVV.

This sequence joins TRBV7-3 and TRBJ1-1; tentatively, D is TRBD1 (6 bases). The ends were cut back, 1 base at V and 0 bases at J, with 15 bases in the middle. The germline V gene encodes CDR1 SGHTA and CDR2 FQGTGA. The CDR3 totals 17 residues. CDR3 sequence (DNA): TGTGCCAGCAGCTTAATTCGGGGCCAGGGGCTGAACACTGAAGCTTTCTTT. Amino acid sequence: CASSLIRGQGLNTEAFF.

This rearrangement joins TRBV20-1 to TRBJ2-1; D is possibly TRBD1 (6 bases). V was clipped by 7 bases and J by 7 bases, with 11 bases between them. From germline, CDR1 is DFQATT and CDR2 SNEGSKA (reference sequence). This CDR3 is built from 11 residues. CDR3 residues: CSVTQGNEQFF. CDR3 DNA: TGCAGTGTTACACAGGGAAATGAGCAGTTCTTC.

The chain employs TRBV7-9 and TRBJ1-3; 8 nucleotides match TRBD1. This CDR3 has 16 residues. Losses at the gene ends were 3 bases for V and 4 bases for J; bases not matched to a gene: 8. CDR1 and CDR2 from the germline V gene are SEHNR and FQNEAQ (reference sequence). CDR3 in DNA: TGTGCCAGCAGCTTGGGGGACAGGCTAGGAGGAAACACCATATATTTT. Translation gives CASSLGDRLGGNTIYF.

This clone was observed a handful of times. The chain carries TRBV19 and TRBJ1-6, with D possibly TRBD1 on 5 matching bases. Trimming took 2 bases from V and 6 from J, leaving 11 bases between them. Germline CDR1 and CDR2: LNHDA and SQIVND (reference sequence). The CDR3 has 15 amino acids. The CDR3 nucleotides are TGTGCCAGTAGTATACAGGGACTTACTAATTCACCCCTCCACTTT. Encoded protein: CASSIQGLTNSPLHF.